This section outlines one T cell receptor (beta chain) sequence together with its context. Its antigen is currently not known. No much larger clone is present one base from it, and per-base qualities are unavailable. CDR1 is given as SEHNR and CDR2 as FQNEAQ, both from the germline V gene (reference sequence). V drops 6 bases and J drops 3 bases, leaving 12 bases in between. Reading from cysteine to phenylalanine, the CDR3 counts 13 amino acids. The sequence is cut down to CDR3 DNA, 39 bases in frame from base 1. These data are taken from a study of blood T cells in healthy people across ages (dated by TCRdb to 2013 to 2016). Regarding the study in general: In model experiments, template switching captured about one uniquely barcoded TCR beta cDNA molecule for every two T cells. Age-related changes in TCR beta repertoire diversity were measured in the study by deep sequencing normalized with unique cDNA molecular identifiers. Four age groups were formed from the donors: young (average 16 years), middle-aged (around 39), aged (around 62) and long-lived (approximately 80). To avoid experimental bias, donors of different ages were spread randomly across the sequencing lanes. Two additional independent replicas of 1 million unique cDNA reads from the same blood draw were analyzed for two donors (one aged 18 to 30 and one aged 80 or older).

The library relied on 5' RACE. TCRdb shows the sequencer as Illumina HiSeq 2500. A second PCR of roughly 7 to 11 cycles was performed with a sample-barcoded 5' primer and a J-beta primer mix. A unique molecular identifier was introduced onto each TCR beta cDNA molecule by a template-switch 5' adaptor carrying 12 random nucleotides. Each sample yielded at least 2.5 million CDR3-containing paired-end reads. First-strand cDNA synthesis was performed from all RNA using the Mint cDNA synthesis kit, with priming by a TRBC-specific oligonucleotide. After uracil-DNA glycosylase treatment, a first 18-cycle PCR used universal primers M1SS and BC2_uni_R on all cDNA. Under the source paper's analysis protocol: Each sample was normalized by randomly selecting 1 million high-quality reads, each carrying a distinct molecular identifier. Reads sharing molecular identifiers were discarded rather than binned into consensus sequences. MiTCR, with a Q25 quality threshold and the strictest error-elimination algorithm, was used for CDR3 identification, clonotype clustering and error correction. A nonparametric unseen species model using Euler transformation provided a lower-bound estimate of total TCR beta diversity. The public reads were reanalyzed by TCRdb: fastp trimming at Q25, MiXCR alignment, in-frame beta chains only. Each CDR3 protein appears once, grouped with its most common genes and DNA. TCRdb's processing, not the authors' own work, is the source of the V and J calls. For this sample there are about 780,000 distinct CDR3 sequences; about half appear just once. Jointly, the top ten make up 18% of the sample.

Donors were around 37 systemically healthy Caucasian individuals from Russia aged roughly 6 to 95 years. Each donor gave around 9.8 milliliters of peripheral blood, collected into EDTA-treated Vacutainer tubes. Ficoll-Paque density-gradient centrifugation was used to isolate PBMCs, with at least 6.5 million per sample. Trizol reagent was used to extract total RNA from PBMCs, with at least 6 micrograms per sample. The percentages of naive CD45RAhigh/CD27high T cells were determined by flow cytometry on a PBMC aliquot from every donor. Points the paper makes about the study in general: Because donor CMV infection status was unknown, age-related changes in expanded clonotypes were potentially confounded. Conclusive comparison of naive and antigen-experienced compartments was prevented by the profiling of bulk unsorted PBMCs. There was a strong correlation between observed TCR beta diversity and the percentage of naive T cells measured by flow cytometry. Estimates of total diversity based on one million sequenced T cells were considered lower bounds and underestimates. As age increased, observed TCR beta diversity per million T cells dropped in a roughly linear way, and a significant reduction was already evident by age 40. Compared with the aged group, the long-lived group had more naive CD4+ T cells, fewer expanded clones and increased TCR diversity, suggesting age selection.

Sequenced input: blood. This TCR derives from a man older than 75 in good health. The chain links TRBV7-9 with TRBJ2-7; the D segment could be TRBD2, given 5 matching bases. The CDR3 corresponds to CASRGGSDYEQYF. The sequence in DNA is TGTGCCAGCAGGGGTGGTAGCGACTACGAGCAGTACTTC.